Listed below are T cell receptor beta chains from one sample, sequenced in a study of blood T cell repertoires in COVID-19. Produced via immunoSEQ multiplex PCR; TCRdb's table is partial and in-frame only. The sample yields approximately 230,000 clones, just under 85% seen once. Sequenced: peripheral blood. The receptors originated from a man aged 80 or over with acute or convalescent COVID-19. Each CDR3 is given with its conserved first and last residue. D genes are given only for firm matches. Size tells how often a clone was seen (once, few, many) or the class of an expanded clone, and some rows leave it out.

V gene	J gene	clone size	D gene	CDR3 DNA	CDR3 protein
TRBV2	TRBJ1-5	NA	NA	TGTGCCAGCAGTGAGTTTCCTAATCAGCCCCAGCATTTT	CASSEFPNQPQHF
TRBV5-1	TRBJ1-5	NA	NA	TGCGCCAGCAGCTTGGATGGAGGACTCGAGGCCCAGCATTTT	CASSLDGGLEAQHF
TRBV3-1/TRBV3-2	TRBJ1-2	NA	NA	TGTGCCAGCAGCCCCTCCGGGTCAGGGTATGGCTACACCTTC	CASSPSGSGYGYTF
TRBV19	TRBJ2-5	NA	NA	TGTGCCAGTAGTATGGGTGGGGGCCTCCAAGAGACCCAGTACTTC	CASSMGGGLQETQYF
TRBV6-1	TRBJ2-3	NA	NA	TGTGCCAGCAGTGAAAACCTAGCGACTTACACAGATACGCAGTATTTT	CASSENLATYTDTQYF
TRBV5-8	TRBJ1-2	NA	TRBD1	TGTGCCAGCAGCTTGGGACAGGGGGCTTATGGCTACACCTTC	CASSLGQGAYGYTF
TRBV2	TRBJ2-3	NA	NA	TGTGCCAGCAGTGAAGAGGGGTTTCTTCGGGCAGATACGCAGTATTTT	CASSEEGFLRADTQYF
TRBV9	TRBJ2-3	NA	NA	TGTGCCAGCAGCGTAGGGCCCAAAACAGATACGCAGTATTTT	CASSVGPKTDTQYF
TRBV6-5	TRBJ1-6	NA	NA	TGTGCCAGCAGTTACGAATACAGGGCCAAGAATTCACCCCTCCACTTT	CASSYEYRAKNSPLHF
TRBV19	TRBJ1-2	NA	TRBD1	TGTGCCAGTAGTTCCCCCGGGACAGGGCTCAAAGGCTACACCTTC	CASSSPGTGLKGYTF
TRBV2	TRBJ2-7	NA	NA	TGTGCCAGCAGTCTGGGTGCTAGCTCCTACGAGCAGTACTTC	CASSLGASSYEQYF
TRBV24-1	TRBJ1-5	NA	TRBD1	TGTGCCACCAGTGACAATACAGGGGGCGATCAGCCCCAGCATTTT	CATSDNTGGDQPQHF
TRBV19	TRBJ2-2	NA	NA	TGTGCCAGTACGTACAGCAGGGTCGGGAACACCGGGGAGCTGTTTTTT	CASTYSRVGNTGELFF
TRBV2	TRBJ2-3	NA	TRBD1	TGTGCCAGCAGTGAGGACAGGGGGAACACAGATACGCAGTATTTT	CASSEDRGNTDTQYF
TRBV7-8	TRBJ1-6	NA	TRBD1	TGTGCCAGCAAAGGACAGGGGCAATATAATTCACCCCTCCACTTT	CASKGQGQYNSPLHF
TRBV18	TRBJ1-1	NA	NA	TGTGCCAGCTCACCACCCGTTACAGGTAACACTGAAGCTTTCTTT	CASSPPVTGNTEAFF
TRBV19	TRBJ1-2	once	TRBD1	TGTGCCAGTAGTATACCCCAGGGACAGGGAAAAGGCTACACCTTC	CASSIPQGQGKGYTF
TRBV28	TRBJ1-3	NA	TRBD1	TGTGCCAGCATTTCCGGAGCCCTGACAGGGACTGGAAACACCATATATTTT	CASISGALTGTGNTIYF
TRBV5-1	TRBJ2-7	NA	TRBD1	TGCGCCAGCAGCCACGGACAGGGCGCCTACGAGCAGTACTTC	CASSHGQGAYEQYF
TRBV6-6	TRBJ2-7	NA	NA	NA	CASSPDRDLRAVLRKGTYEQYF
TRBV27	TRBJ1-2	NA	NA	TGTGCCAGCAGTTGGGGACAAGGACTCTATGGCTACACCTTC	CASSWGQGLYGYTF
TRBV6-5	TRBJ2-7	NA	NA	TGTGCCAGCAGTTACTCGACAGCCTACGAGCAGTACTTC	CASSYSTAYEQYF
TRBV28	TRBJ1-4	few	NA	TGTGCCAGCAGTCGTTCAGGGGCGGGTAATGAAAAACTGTTTTTT	CASSRSGAGNEKLFF
TRBV3-1/TRBV3-2	TRBJ2-3	once	NA	TGTGCCAGCAGCCAAGGACACCTTAGCACAGATACGCAGTATTTT	CASSQGHLSTDTQYF
TRBV7-2	TRBJ2-1	NA	NA	TGTGCCAGCAGCCTCAACAGGGCCTACAATGAGCAGTTCTTC	CASSLNRAYNEQFF
TRBV5-1	TRBJ1-3	few	NA	TGCGCCAGCAGCTTGGTCGGGTCCCTCTCTGGAAACACCATATATTTT	CASSLVGSLSGNTIYF
TRBV24-1	TRBJ1-5	NA	TRBD1	TGTGCCACCAGTTCCAGACAGGGATTGCCCCAGCATTTT	CATSSRQGLPQHF
TRBV6-6	TRBJ1-1	once	NA	TGTGCCAGCACCTCTTTCGGGGGGTGGGCGAACACTGAAGCTTTCTTT	CASTSFGGWANTEAFF
TRBV19	TRBJ2-7	NA	TRBD2	TGTGCCAGTAGTATCTCTGGACTAGCGGGAGTGCAGTACTTC	CASSISGLAGVQYF
TRBV14	TRBJ2-7	NA	NA	TGTGCCAGCAGCCAGCGGATGTCCTACGAGCAGTACTTC	CASSQRMSYEQYF
TRBV27	TRBJ2-2	NA	TRBD2	TGTGCCAGCCTTAGGCGGCTAGCGGGCGCCAACACCGGGGAGCTGTTTTTT	CASLRRLAGANTGELFF
TRBV7-2	TRBJ2-1	NA	NA	TGTGCCAGCAGCCCTGGGGCCCACCAGGGCAGTGAGCAGTTCTTC	CASSPGAHQGSEQFF
TRBV5-8	TRBJ1-4	NA	NA	TGTGCCAGCAGCTCCACAGGTCTAGCGAATGAAAAACTGTTTTTT	CASSSTGLANEKLFF
TRBV5-1	TRBJ2-7	NA	NA	TGCGCCAGCAGCTTGGGGAGTTCCTACGAGCAGTACTTC	CASSLGSSYEQYF
TRBV14	TRBJ2-3	NA	TRBD1	TGTGCCAGCAGCCGGTCGAGGGGGCCCACAGATACGCAGTATTTT	CASSRSRGPTDTQYF
TRBV27	TRBJ1-2	NA	NA	TGTGCCAGCAGTTTCGGTCCAATATATGGCTACACCTTC	CASSFGPIYGYTF
TRBV7-2	TRBJ2-5	NA	NA	TGTGCCAGCAGCCCTAATAGAGGATCAGAGACCCAGTACTTC	CASSPNRGSETQYF
TRBV9	TRBJ1-6	few	TRBD1	TGTGCCAGCAGCGGTCAACAGGGGGCACTCTATAATTCACCCCTCCACTTT	CASSGQQGALYNSPLHF
TRBV30	TRBJ2-6	NA	NA	TGTGCCTGGAGTATCGCCGGGTCTGGGGCCAACGTCCTGACTTTC	CAWSIAGSGANVLTF
TRBV6-1	TRBJ2-4	NA	NA	TGTGCCAGCAGTGAGCAGGGGCTGGACAAAAACATTCAGTACTTC	CASSEQGLDKNIQYF
TRBV18	TRBJ1-4	NA	NA	TGTGCCAGCTCACCGGACCTTGGAGGAGGGAAGGAAAAACTGTTTTTT	CASSPDLGGGKEKLFF
TRBV5-1	TRBJ1-2	few	TRBD1	TGCGCCAGCAGCTTGGCCCCGACAGGGCTTACCCTTAACTATGGCTACACCTTC	CASSLAPTGLTLNYGYTF
TRBV30	TRBJ1-6	NA	TRBD1	TGTGCCTGGATGGGACAGTTGAATTCACCCCTCCACTTT	CAWMGQLNSPLHF
TRBV3-1/TRBV3-2	TRBJ1-3	NA	NA	TGTGCCAGCAGCCTCGGGACTGCTGGAAACACCATATATTTT	CASSLGTAGNTIYF
TRBV19	TRBJ2-1	NA	TRBD1	TGTGCCAGTAGTACGGACAGGGGCTATGAGCAGTTCTTC	CASSTDRGYEQFF
TRBV30	TRBJ2-7	NA	NA	TGTGCCTGGGGAAAAGGGGTGCTCGAGCAGTACTTC	CAWGKGVLEQYF
TRBV3-1/TRBV3-2	TRBJ1-2	NA	NA	TGTGCCAGCAGCCAAAGGAGGAGGAACTATGGCTACACCTTC	CASSQRRRNYGYTF
TRBV5-1	TRBJ2-1	NA	TRBD1	TGCGCCAGCAGCCCCACAGGGGTCAATGAGCAGTTCTTC	CASSPTGVNEQFF
TRBV18	TRBJ2-3	NA	TRBD1	TGTGCCAGCTCACCTAGGGGGCGCTTGCTAGATACGCAGTATTTT	CASSPRGRLLDTQYF
TRBV7-9	TRBJ2-7	NA	TRBD2	TGTGCCAGCAGCTTAGCGTCTAGCGGGCCCTACGAGCAGTACTTC	CASSLASSGPYEQYF
TRBV19	TRBJ2-7	NA	NA	TGTGCCAGTAGTATAGATACAGGCTACTACGAGCAGTACTTC	CASSIDTGYYEQYF
TRBV27	TRBJ2-7	NA	TRBD2	TGTGCCAGCAGTTCCCTAGCGGGGGGGCTCCACGAGCAGTACTTC	CASSSLAGGLHEQYF
TRBV19	TRBJ1-3	NA	NA	TGTGCCAGTAGTATCGACATCAGCTCTGGAAACACCATATATTTT	CASSIDISSGNTIYF
TRBV18	TRBJ1-6	NA	TRBD1	TGTGCCAGCTCACCGTTAACCAGCCTAAACAGGGGGCAGAAGGATAATTCACCCCTCCACTTT	CASSPLTSLNRGQKDNSPLHF